The 5 T cell receptor beta chains below all came from one sample that was sequenced in a study of OX40 agonist ivuxolimab in advanced cancers. The protocol was immunoSEQ multiplex PCR, while the TCRdb copy is restricted to in-frame clones and leaves out a portion. Among 70,000 or so clones listed, approximately 80% were seen once. The source was CD4+ or CD8+ T cells sorted from blood, collected in a trial of the OX40 agonist ivuxolimab. Receptor source: an adult with an advanced solid tumor such as melanoma, head and neck, liver or kidney cancer.

The chain carries TRBV10-1 and TRBJ2-3; 14 nucleotides align to TRBD2. Germline CDR1 reads WNHNN; CDR2 reads SYGVQD (reference sequence). The CDR3 has 18 amino acids. The V and J ends lost 3 bases and 3 bases, in that order; junction bases with no gene match: 8. In DNA, the CDR3 is TGCGCCAGCAGTGACTCGGGACTAGCGGGGGAGCCGACAGATACGCAGTATTTT. This translates into CASSDSGLAGEPTDTQYF.

The chain employs TRBV25-1 and TRBJ1-1; possibly TRBD1 for D (5 bases). Germline CDR1 reads MGHDK; CDR2 reads SYGVNS. The V and J ends lost 0 bases and 7 bases respectively, with 15 bases between them. This CDR3 is 15 amino acids long. DNA of the CDR3: TGTGCCAGCAGTGAATACCGGGGGAAAGCGGTTGAAGCTTTCTTT. It codes for CASSEYRGKAVEAFF.

V is TRBV6-5 and J is TRBJ2-5; TRBD2 aligns across 11 bases. With 7 bases clipped from V and 5 bases from J, the junction kept 9 bases outside the gene matches. The CDR3 is made up of 15 amino acids. Germline CDR1 and CDR2: MNHEY and SVGAGI. CDR3 in DNA: TGTGCCAGCACCTCGGGTAGCGGGGGGGCTGAGACCCAGTACTTC. Translation: CASTSGSGGAETQYF.

A few counts support this clone. The J gene is TRBJ1-1, the V gene TRBV7-6; D is unclear. The germline gives CDR1 SGHVS, CDR2 FNYEAQ. The CDR3 extends over 13 amino acids. V lost 0 bases, J lost 6 bases, and 8 bases lay in between. CDR3 region: CASSLAGVSEAFF. CDR3 nucleotide sequence: TGTGCCAGCAGCTTAGCTGGTGTTTCTGAAGCTTTCTTT.

The rearrangement uses TRBV2 and TRBJ2-3, with 9 positions matching TRBD2. The length of the CDR3 is 15 residues. V shed 7 bases, J shed 3 bases, and the junction held 8 bases outside the gene matches. Germline V CDR1 and CDR2: SNHLY, FYNNEI. CDR3: CASKSGGRITDTQYF. The CDR3 DNA reads as TGTGCCAGCAAGAGCGGGGGGAGGATTACAGATACGCAGTATTTT. Supplemented by reference TRBV2 and TRBJ2-3, the full variable domain reads EPEVTQTPSHQVTQMGQEVILRCVPISNHLYFYWYRQILGQKVEFLVSFYNNEISEKSEIFDDQFSVERPDGSNFTLKIRSTKLEDSAMYFCASKSGGRITDTQYFGPGTRLTVL.